This record looks at one TCR beta chain sequence and its context. As yet, its antigen is unknown. This sample is part of a study of OX40 agonist ivuxolimab in advanced cancers. Study as a whole: Earlier anti-PD-1, anti-PD-L1 or anti-CTLA-4 therapy was permitted; under 50% had received some.

Trimming pared 0 bases from V and 10 bases from J, leaving 16 bases between. This CDR3 has 14 residues. Germline V gene data show CDR1 as GTSNPN and CDR2 as SVGIG (reference sequence). The study, taken as a whole, reports: In a subset of nonresponders, normalized T-cell clonal expansion was also low. Partial responders receiving 0.1-3.0 mg/kg showed among the lowest clonal expansion.

Some clones are missing from TCRdb's copy, which holds only in-frame ones; the method was immunoSEQ multiplex PCR. The sample lists about 73,000 clones, 92% occurring once. This chain connects TRBV30 to TRBJ2-1; no clear D. The specimen comprised CD4+ or CD8+ T cells sorted from blood, sampled in a trial of the OX40 agonist ivuxolimab. The receptor was derived from an adult with an advanced solid tumor such as melanoma, head and neck, liver or kidney cancer. CDR3 residues: CAWSVQSTHREQFF. The CDR3 region has the DNA TGTGCCTGGAGTGTTCAATCCACCCACCGCGAGCAGTTCTTC.